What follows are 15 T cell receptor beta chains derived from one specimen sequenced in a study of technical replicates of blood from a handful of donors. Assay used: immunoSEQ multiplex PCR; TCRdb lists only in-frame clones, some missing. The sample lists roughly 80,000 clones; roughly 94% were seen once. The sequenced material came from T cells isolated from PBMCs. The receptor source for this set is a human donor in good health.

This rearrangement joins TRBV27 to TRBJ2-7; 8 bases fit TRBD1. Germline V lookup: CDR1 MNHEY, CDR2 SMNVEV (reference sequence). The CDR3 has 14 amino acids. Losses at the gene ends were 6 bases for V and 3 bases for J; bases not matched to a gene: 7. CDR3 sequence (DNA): TGTGCCAGCAGCTTACAGGGGGGAATCTACGAGCAGTACTTC. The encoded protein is CASSLQGGIYEQYF.

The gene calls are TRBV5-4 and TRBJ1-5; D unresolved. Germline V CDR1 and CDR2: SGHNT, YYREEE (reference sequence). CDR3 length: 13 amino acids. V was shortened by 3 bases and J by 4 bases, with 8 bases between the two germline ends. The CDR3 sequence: CASSYGGNQPQHF. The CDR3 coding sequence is TGTGCCAGCAGCTATGGCGGAAATCAGCCCCAGCATTTT.

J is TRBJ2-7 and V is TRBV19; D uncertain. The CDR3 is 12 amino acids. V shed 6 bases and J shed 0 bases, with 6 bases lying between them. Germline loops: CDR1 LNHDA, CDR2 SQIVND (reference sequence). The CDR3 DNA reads TGTGCCAGTAGCCCACTCTCCTACGAGCAGTACTTC. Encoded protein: CASSPLSYEQYF.

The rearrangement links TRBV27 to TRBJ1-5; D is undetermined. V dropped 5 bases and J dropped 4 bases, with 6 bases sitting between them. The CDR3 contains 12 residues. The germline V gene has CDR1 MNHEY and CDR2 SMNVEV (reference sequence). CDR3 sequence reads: CASSPRNQPQHF. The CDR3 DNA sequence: TGTGCCAGCAGTCCGAGAAATCAGCCCCAGCATTTT.

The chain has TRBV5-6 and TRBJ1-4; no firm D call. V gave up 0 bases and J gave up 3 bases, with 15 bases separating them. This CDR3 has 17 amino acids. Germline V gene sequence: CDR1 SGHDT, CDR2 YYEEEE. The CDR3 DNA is TGTGCCAGCAGCTTGGTACGGGAAGCTGCCGCTAATGAAAAACTGTTTTTT. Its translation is CASSLVREAAANEKLFF.

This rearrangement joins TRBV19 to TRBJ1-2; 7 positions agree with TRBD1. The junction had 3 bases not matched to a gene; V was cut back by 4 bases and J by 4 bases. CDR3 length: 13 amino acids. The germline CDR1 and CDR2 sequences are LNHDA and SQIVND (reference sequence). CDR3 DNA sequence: TGTGCCAGTAGTACCGACAGGGTCTATGGCTACACCTTC. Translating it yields CASSTDRVYGYTF. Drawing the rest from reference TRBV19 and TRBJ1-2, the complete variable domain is DGGITQSPKYLFRKEGQNVTLSCEQNLNHDAMYWYRQDPGQGLRLIYYSQIVNDFQKGDIAEGYSVSREKKESFPLTVTSAQKNPTAFYLCASSTDRVYGYTFGSGTRLTVV.

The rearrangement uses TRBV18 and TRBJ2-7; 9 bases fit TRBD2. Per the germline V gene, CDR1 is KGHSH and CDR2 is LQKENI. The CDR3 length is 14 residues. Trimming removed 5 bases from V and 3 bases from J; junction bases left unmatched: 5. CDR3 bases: TGTGCCAGCTCATTTAGCGGGAGTAGCTACGAGCAGTACTTC. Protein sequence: CASSFSGSSYEQYF.

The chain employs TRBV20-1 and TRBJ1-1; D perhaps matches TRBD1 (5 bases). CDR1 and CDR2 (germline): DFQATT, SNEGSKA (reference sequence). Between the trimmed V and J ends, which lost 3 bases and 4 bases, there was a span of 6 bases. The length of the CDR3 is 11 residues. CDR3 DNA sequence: TGCAGTGCTAGCAGGGTCACTGAAGCTTTCTTT. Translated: CSASRVTEAFF.

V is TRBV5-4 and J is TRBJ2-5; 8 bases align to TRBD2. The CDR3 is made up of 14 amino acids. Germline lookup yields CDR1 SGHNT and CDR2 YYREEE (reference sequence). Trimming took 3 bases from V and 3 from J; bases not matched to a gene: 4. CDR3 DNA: TGTGCCAGCAGCTCCGGGGGGGATAAAGAGACCCAGTACTTC. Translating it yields CASSSGGDKETQYF.

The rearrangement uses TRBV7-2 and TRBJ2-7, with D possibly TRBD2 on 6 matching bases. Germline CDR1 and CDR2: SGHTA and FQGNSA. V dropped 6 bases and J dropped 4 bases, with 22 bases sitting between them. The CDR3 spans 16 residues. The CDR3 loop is CASSPIGGIKGYEQYF. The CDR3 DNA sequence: TGTGCCAGCAGTCCAATCGGGGGAATCAAAGGGTACGAGCAGTACTTC.

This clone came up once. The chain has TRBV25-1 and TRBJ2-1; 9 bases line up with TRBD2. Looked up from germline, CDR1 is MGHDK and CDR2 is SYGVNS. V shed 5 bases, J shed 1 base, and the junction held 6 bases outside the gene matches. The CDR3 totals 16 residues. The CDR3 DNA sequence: TGTGCCAGCAGTCCCTTGAGCGGGAGGTCCTACAATGAGCAGTTCTTC. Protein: CASSPLSGRSYNEQFF.

The CDR3, as DNA: TGTGCCTGGAGTGCATTAGCGGGAGGCATCGGGGAGCTGTTTTTT. Translating gives CAWSALAGGIGELFF. V is TRBV30 and J is TRBJ2-2, with 10 bases lining up with TRBD2. The CDR3 length is 15 residues. V shed 1 base and J 7 bases; nucleotides not matched to a gene: 6. Germline V CDR1 and CDR2: GTSNPN, SVGIG (reference sequence).

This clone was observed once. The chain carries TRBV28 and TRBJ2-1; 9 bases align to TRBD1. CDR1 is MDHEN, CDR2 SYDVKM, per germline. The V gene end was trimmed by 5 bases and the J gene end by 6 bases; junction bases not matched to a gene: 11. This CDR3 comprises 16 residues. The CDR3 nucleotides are TGTGCCAGCAGTCAATGGACAGGGGCCCTAGGCAATGAGCAGTTCTTC. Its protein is CASSQWTGALGNEQFF.

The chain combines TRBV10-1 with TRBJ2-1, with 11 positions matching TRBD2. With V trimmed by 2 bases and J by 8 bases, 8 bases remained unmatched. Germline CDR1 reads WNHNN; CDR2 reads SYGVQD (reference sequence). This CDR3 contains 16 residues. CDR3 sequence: CASSETKLAGAHEQFF. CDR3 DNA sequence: TGCGCCAGCAGTGAGACTAAACTAGCGGGAGCCCATGAGCAGTTCTTC.

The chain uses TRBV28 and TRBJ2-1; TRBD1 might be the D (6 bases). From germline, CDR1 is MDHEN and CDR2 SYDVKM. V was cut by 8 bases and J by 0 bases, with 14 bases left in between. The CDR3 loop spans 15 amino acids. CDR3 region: CASLQGSSSYNEQFF. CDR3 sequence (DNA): TGTGCCAGCTTACAGGGATCCAGCTCCTACAATGAGCAGTTCTTC. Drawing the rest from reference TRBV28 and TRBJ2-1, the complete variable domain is DVKVTQSSRYLVKRTGEKVFLECVQDMDHENMFWYRQDPGLGLRLIYFSYDVKMKEKGDIPEGYSVSREKKERFSLILESASTNQTSMYLCASLQGSSSYNEQFFGPGTRLTVL.